This entry describes one T cell receptor (beta chain). The antigen is undetermined. TCRdb redid the calling of the 5' RACE reads with MiXCR, one entry per CDR3 protein. This table has 500,000 or so distinct CDR3 sequences, roughly an eighth appearing once. Trimming at V came to 4 bases and at J to 8 bases, leaving 6 bases not matched to a gene. There are 14 residues in the CDR3. Germline CDR1 ENHRY, CDR2 SYGVKD. This entry comes from a study of identical twins. The study, taken as a whole, reports: With beta out-of-frame sequences, excess sharing by twins was weaker.

This sample also belongs to another study, concerning yellow fever vaccine responses in identical twins.

The rearrangement joins TRBV10-3 to TRBJ2-1; 9 bases align to TRBD2. The receptor's source is a woman under 30 in good health. Sequenced material: CD4+ T cells sorted from blood. The CDR3 reads CAISAGGGDHEQFF. Written as DNA, the CDR3 is TGTGCCATCAGTGCGGGCGGGGGGGATCATGAGCAGTTCTTC.